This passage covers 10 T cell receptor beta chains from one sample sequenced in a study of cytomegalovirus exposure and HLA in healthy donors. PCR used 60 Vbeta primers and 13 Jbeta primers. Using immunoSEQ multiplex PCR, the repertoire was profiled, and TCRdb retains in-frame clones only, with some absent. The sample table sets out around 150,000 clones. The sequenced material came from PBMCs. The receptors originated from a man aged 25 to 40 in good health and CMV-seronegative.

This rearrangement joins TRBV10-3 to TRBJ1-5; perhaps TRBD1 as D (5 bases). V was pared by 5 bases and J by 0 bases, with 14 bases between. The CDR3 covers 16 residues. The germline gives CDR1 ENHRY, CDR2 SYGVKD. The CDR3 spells CAISPTVSLSNQPQHF. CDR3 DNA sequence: TGTGCCATCAGTCCGACAGTCTCCCTTAGCAATCAGCCCCAGCATTTT.

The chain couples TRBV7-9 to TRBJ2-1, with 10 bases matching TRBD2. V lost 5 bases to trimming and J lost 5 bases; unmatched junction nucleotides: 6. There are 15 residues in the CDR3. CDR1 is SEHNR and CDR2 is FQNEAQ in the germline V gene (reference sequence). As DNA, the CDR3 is TGTGCCAGCAGCCCCAGCGGGGGGGCGGACAATGAGCAGTTCTTC. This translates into CASSPSGGADNEQFF.

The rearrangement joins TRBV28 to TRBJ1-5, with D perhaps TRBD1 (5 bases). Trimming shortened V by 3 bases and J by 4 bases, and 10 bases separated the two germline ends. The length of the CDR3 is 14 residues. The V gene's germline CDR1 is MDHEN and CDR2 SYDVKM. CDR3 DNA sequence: TGTGCCAGCAGTTTCAGACAGTATAATCAGCCCCAGCATTTT. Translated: CASSFRQYNQPQHF. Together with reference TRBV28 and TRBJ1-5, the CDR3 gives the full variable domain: DVKVTQSSRYLVKRTGEKVFLECVQDMDHENMFWYRQDPGLGLRLIYFSYDVKMKEKGDIPEGYSVSREKKERFSLILESASTNQTSMYLCASSFRQYNQPQHFGDGTRLSIL.

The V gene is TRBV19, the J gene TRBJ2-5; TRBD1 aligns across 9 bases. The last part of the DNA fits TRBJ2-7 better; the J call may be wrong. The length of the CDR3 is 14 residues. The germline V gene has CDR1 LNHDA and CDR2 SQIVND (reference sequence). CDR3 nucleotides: TGTGCCAGTAATCAACCGGGACAGGGAAACGAGCAGTACTTC. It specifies CASNQPGQGNEQYF.

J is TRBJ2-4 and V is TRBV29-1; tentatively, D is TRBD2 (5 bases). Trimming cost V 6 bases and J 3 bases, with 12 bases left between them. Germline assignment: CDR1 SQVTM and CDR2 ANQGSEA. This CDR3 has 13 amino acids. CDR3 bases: TGCAGCGTCGCGACTACTAACAAAAACATTCAGTACTTC. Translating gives CSVATTNKNIQYF.

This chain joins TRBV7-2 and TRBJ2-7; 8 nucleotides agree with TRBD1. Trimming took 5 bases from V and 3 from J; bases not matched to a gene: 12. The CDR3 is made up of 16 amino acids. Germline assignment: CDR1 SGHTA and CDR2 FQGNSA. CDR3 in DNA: TGTGCCAGCAGCCCTAGATGGGGGACAGGTGACTACGAGCAGTACTTC. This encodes CASSPRWGTGDYEQYF.

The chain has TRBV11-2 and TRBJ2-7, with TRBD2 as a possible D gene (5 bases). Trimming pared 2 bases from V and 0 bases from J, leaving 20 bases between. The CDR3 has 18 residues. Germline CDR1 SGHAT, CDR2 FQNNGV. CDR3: CASSLPWRNGKSSYEQYF. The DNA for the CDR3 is TGTGCCAGCAGCTTACCCTGGAGGAACGGGAAGAGCTCCTACGAGCAGTACTTC.

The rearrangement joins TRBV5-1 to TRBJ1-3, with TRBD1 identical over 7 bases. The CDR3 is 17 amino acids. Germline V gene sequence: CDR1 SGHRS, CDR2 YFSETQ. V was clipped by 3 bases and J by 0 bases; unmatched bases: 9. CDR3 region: CASSSGQAGSSGNTIYF. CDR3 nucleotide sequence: TGCGCCAGCAGCTCTGGACAGGCAGGGAGCTCTGGAAACACCATATATTTT.

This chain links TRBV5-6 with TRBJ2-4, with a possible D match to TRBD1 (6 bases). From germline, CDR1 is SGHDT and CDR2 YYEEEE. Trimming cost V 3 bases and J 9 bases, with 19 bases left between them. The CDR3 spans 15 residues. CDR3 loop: CASSWAWGPTAIQYF. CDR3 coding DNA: TGTGCCAGCAGCTGGGCATGGGGGCCCACGGCCATTCAGTACTTC.

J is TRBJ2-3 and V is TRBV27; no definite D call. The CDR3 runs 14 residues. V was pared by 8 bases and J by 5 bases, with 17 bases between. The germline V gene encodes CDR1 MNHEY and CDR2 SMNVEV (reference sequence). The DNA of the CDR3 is TGTGCCAGCGCCCTTGCCTCGCGATTAGATACGCAGTATTTT. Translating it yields CASALASRLDTQYF.